The clone carrying this TCR beta chain was observed a handful of times. Antigen: not known. The identical CDR3 is also encoded by other nucleotide sequences in the sample. These data come from a study of beta chain features in type 1 diabetes. Every bit of the isolated RNA underwent reverse transcription, so sequencing read expressed TCRB transcripts. Naive, central memory and regulatory T cell samples yielded around 3.5 million reads on average. Some clones are missing from TCRdb's copy, which holds only in-frame ones; the method was immunoSEQ multiplex PCR. This table holds 680,000 or so clones, over 10% found once. Study findings and constraints: Within each of all four CD4+ subsets, Type 1 diabetes patients had TCRB CDR3s that were moderately but significantly shorter.

The TCR comes from a man between 18 and 35 years old with type 1 diabetes. Sequencing was done on a sample of naive CD4+ T cells from blood.

CDR3 protein: CASSLQGNTGELFF. The CDR3 nucleotides are TGTGCCAGCAGCTTACAAGGGAACACCGGGGAGCTGTTTTTT. This chain uses TRBV7-9 with TRBJ2-2; no reliable D call. The ends were cut back, 2 bases at V and 1 base at J, with 5 bases in the middle. The CDR3 is 14 residues long. Germline CDR1 reads SEHNR; CDR2 reads FQNEAQ (reference sequence).